This T cell receptor beta chain was found in a study of cytomegalovirus exposure and HLA in healthy donors. Study background: Some 85 million unique TCRs, all from HLA-typed donors, were included in an early release of the data. Study-wide findings and caveats: Reports indicate that TCR beta sequences accurately predicted the HLA-A and HLA-B alleles of most subjects. Sequencing depth across donors, presence/absence analyses assumed, was roughly uniform. Several of the most significant clusters were apparently associated with common viral pathogens in a later analysis.

Primers for the PCR totalled 60 Vbeta and 13 Jbeta. Clones were sequenced by immunoSEQ multiplex PCR, and TCRdb holds only the in-frame ones, with some missing. The sample yields around 100,000 clones, 60% to 70% seen once. As to this clone: Its specificity is not known.

This CDR3 is built from 14 residues. V lost 6 bases and J lost 7; bases outside the gene matches: 11. Germline CDR1 and CDR2: SGHRS and YFSETQ. The sequence came from a woman between 45 and 65 years old in good health and CMV-seronegative. The J gene is TRBJ1-1, the V gene TRBV5-1; 8 bases line up with TRBD1. The sample taken for sequencing was PBMCs. This CDR3 is CASKTTGASLEAFF. For the CDR3, the DNA is TGCGCCAGCAAGACGACAGGGGCCTCTCTTGAAGCTTTCTTT.